This T cell receptor beta chain stems from a study of control samples from healthy donors and cancer patients. This clone occurred once. Libraries were prepared by immunoSEQ multiplex PCR; TCRdb keeps only in-frame clonotypes and omits some of them. The sample records fewer than 300,000 clones, more than 65% being singletons. CDR1 and CDR2 (germline): SEHNR, FQNEAQ (reference sequence). The CDR3 totals 14 residues. Trimming took off 5 bases at V and 2 bases at J, with 10 bases between the two ends. The sequenced sample was PBMCs. The sequence was obtained from a woman aged 55-70 years with lung cancer. This chain joins TRBV7-9 and TRBJ1-3; D gene unclear. The CDR3 DNA is TGTGCCAGCAGCCACGCTATCGCTGGAAACACCATATATTTT. Translation: CASSHAIAGNTIYF.